This T cell receptor (beta chain) was sequenced during a study of T cell changes during pregnancy in multiple sclerosis. Per the germline V gene, CDR1 is SGDLS and CDR2 is YYNGEE. The ends lost 0 bases at V and 0 bases at J; junction bases unmatched: 4. The CDR3 is made up of 18 amino acids. The data were produced by immunoSEQ multiplex PCR, yet TCRdb's version contains in-frame clones alone and is incomplete. The sample consists of some 76,000 clones, approximately 91% of them appearing once. In this sample, this clone turned up once. This TCR was recovered from a female donor with multiple sclerosis, enrolled in a pregnancy study. The chain recombines TRBV9 with TRBJ2-3; 13 bases line up with TRBD2. This specimen consisted of CD4+ T cells from peripheral blood mononuclear cells, obtained after pregnancy. The CDR3 protein is CASSVGGGLAGSTDTQYF. As DNA, the CDR3 is TGTGCCAGCAGCGTAGGGGGGGGACTAGCGGGGAGCACAGATACGCAGTATTTT.